This is a list of T cell receptor beta chains from one sample in a study of T cell responses to AZD1222 COVID-19 vaccine. The table came from immunoSEQ multiplex PCR; TCRdb's copy has only in-frame clones and leaves some out. In the table there are about 160,000 clones, about nine tenths of which are singletons. The sample in question was peripheral blood, obtained on day 0 of AZD1222 vaccination. These receptor sequences come from an adult in good health. CDR3s include the opening cysteine and the closing phenylalanine or tryptophan. The D gene is left open where the match is weak. Clone size is stated in some rows and not others, as once, few, many or a class when expanded.

j_call clone_size d_call v_call cdr3_nt cdr3_aa
TRBJ2-7 NA TRBD1 TRBV7-2 TGTGCCAGCAGCTTAGCGCAGGACAGGGTAACCTACGAGCAGTACTTC CASSLAQDRVTYEQYF
TRBJ1-2 NA NA TRBV14 TGTGCCAGCAGCCAAGATCCCATAGGGAATGGCTACACCTTC CASSQDPIGNGYTF
TRBJ2-3 NA TRBD1 TRBV7-8 TGTGCCAGCAGCTTAGCCGCAATGATCGGGACAGTTGGCCGGGATACGCAGTATTTT CASSLAAMIGTVGRDTQYF
TRBJ1-5 NA TRBD1 TRBV5-6 TGTGCCAGCAGCTTGGAATGTTACAGGGGGTATAGCAATCAGCCCCAGCATTTT CASSLECYRGYSNQPQHF
TRBJ1-2 NA NA TRBV5-4 TGTGCCAGCAGCTTGGGGGGCAGTTCTAACTATGGCTACACCTTC CASSLGGSSNYGYTF
TRBJ2-3 NA TRBD2 TRBV4-2 TGTGCCAGCAGCTCCCGACTAGCAGCTAGCACAGATACGCAGTATTTT CASSSRLAASTDTQYF
TRBJ1-2 NA TRBD1 TRBV30 TGTGCCTGGAGGCCCGGGACAGTCTATGGCTACACCTTC CAWRPGTVYGYTF
TRBJ2-3 NA TRBD2 TRBV28 TGTGCCAGCAGTTTCGGGGGGGCCAGTATGAATACGCAGTATTTT CASSFGGASMNTQYF
TRBJ1-5 NA TRBD1 TRBV4-2 TGTGCCAGCAGCCAAGTAAGGACAGGGGGTTCACCCCAGCATTTT CASSQVRTGGSPQHF
TRBJ1-3 NA NA TRBV27 TGTGCCAGCAGCCAAGGGGTGGGGGCGTTTGGAAACACCATATATTTT CASSQGVGAFGNTIYF
TRBJ1-6 NA TRBD1 TRBV28 TGTGCCAGCCGGGACAGCCTTAATTCACCCCTCCACTTT CASRDSLNSPLHF
TRBJ1-5 NA NA TRBV20-1 TGCAGTGCTAGTGACGGTAATCAGCCCCAGCATTTT CSASDGNQPQHF
TRBJ1-1 NA NA TRBV6-5 TGTGCCAGCACCTCCGATGGGTCTGAAGCTTTCTTT CASTSDGSEAFF
TRBJ1-2 many TRBD1 TRBV27 TGTGCCAGCAGCCCGCTGACAGGGATCCGGTATGGCTACACCTTC CASSPLTGIRYGYTF
TRBJ2-2 few NA TRBV6-2/TRBV6-3 TGTGCCAGCAGTTTGGACGCCGACACCGGGGAGCTGTTTTTT CASSLDADTGELFF
TRBJ2-7 NA TRBD1 TRBV10-3 TGTGCCATCAGTGTGGGACAGGGAGGGAGCTCCTACGAGCAGTACTTC CAISVGQGGSSYEQYF
TRBJ1-1 NA NA TRBV2 TGTGCCAGCAGGGAAGGGGGGCAAATGAACACTGAAGCTTTCTTT CASREGGQMNTEAFF
TRBJ1-6 NA NA TRBV3-1/TRBV3-2 TGTGCCAGCAGCCAAGACGGAGACTATAATTCACCCCTCCACTTT CASSQDGDYNSPLHF
TRBJ2-1 NA NA TRBV5-1 TGCGCCAGCAGCTTAGGTAGCTCCTACAATGAGCAGTTCTTC CASSLGSSYNEQFF
TRBJ2-1 once NA TRBV6-6 TGTGCCAGCAGTTACGTGGGGGCCCTATCCTACAATGAGCAGTTCTTC CASSYVGALSYNEQFF
TRBJ2-1 NA NA TRBV9 TGTGCCAGCAGCAAGGTAAGGAATGAGCAGTTCTTC CASSKVRNEQFF
TRBJ2-1 NA TRBD1 TRBV9 TGTGCCAGCAGCGTCCGGGACAGGGGCTACAATGAGCAGTTCTTC CASSVRDRGYNEQFF
TRBJ1-5 NA TRBD1 TRBV7-2 TGTGCCAGCAGCCGGGACAGCCAGGAGAGGCCCCAGCATTTT CASSRDSQERPQHF
TRBJ1-2 NA NA TRBV28 TGTGCCAGCAGTTTAGGGGCAGCCAACTATGGCTACACCTTC CASSLGAANYGYTF
TRBJ1-1 NA NA TRBV28 TGTGCCAGCTACCCACAGGGTGCCGGGATGAACACTGAAGCTTTCTTT CASYPQGAGMNTEAFF
TRBJ2-3 once NA TRBV5-5 TGTGCCAGCAGCTTGCTTCCCACAGGCACAGATACGCAGTATTTT CASSLLPTGTDTQYF
TRBJ2-1 NA NA TRBV30 TGTGCCTGTTGGGGGGGCTCCAGCTCCTACAATGAGCAGTTCTTC CACWGGSSSYNEQFF
TRBJ2-7 NA NA TRBV11-3 TGTGCCAGCAGCTCCCGAGAGCAGGGAGACGAGCAGTACTTC CASSSREQGDEQYF
TRBJ2-5 NA TRBD1 TRBV7-9 TGTGCCAGCAAAGTGGGACAGCAAGAGACCCAGTACTTC CASKVGQQETQYF
TRBJ1-3 NA NA TRBV28 TGTGCCAGCAGTTTAACAAGGGCTGGAAACACCATATATTTT CASSLTRAGNTIYF
TRBJ2-1 NA NA TRBV6-1 TGTGCCAGCAGTGAATATGGGCAGTTCTTC CASSEYGQFF
TRBJ2-3 NA TRBD2 TRBV5-1 TGCGCCAGCAGCCCGGGGGGAGTAGATACGCAGTATTTT CASSPGGVDTQYF
TRBJ2-2 NA NA TRBV5-4 TGTGCCAGCAGCTTGGCAGGCCTAAACACCGGGGAGCTGTTTTTT CASSLAGLNTGELFF
TRBJ2-7 NA NA TRBV9 TGTGCCAGCAGCGTAGGACCCCCGACCCTCGGCTACGAGCAGTACTTC CASSVGPPTLGYEQYF
TRBJ1-6 NA TRBD1 TRBV7-9 TGTGCCAGCAGCTCACAGGGGTTGGACCATCCACCCCTCCACTTT CASSSQGLDHPPLHF
TRBJ1-1 NA NA TRBV7-2 TGTGCCAGCGCAGGGCCGGGGAACACTGAAGCTTTCTTT CASAGPGNTEAFF
TRBJ2-7 NA NA TRBV2 TGTGCCAGCAGTGTCGAACTTCCCTACGAGCAGTACTTC CASSVELPYEQYF
TRBJ2-1 NA NA TRBV4-2 TGTGCCAGCAGCCAAGATTTTTCTCGCGACGAGCAGTTCTTC CASSQDFSRDEQFF
TRBJ2-7 NA NA TRBV25-1 TGTGCCAGCAGTAAGGTCGAGAGCTCCTACGAGCAGTACTTC CASSKVESSYEQYF
TRBJ2-7 NA NA TRBV30 TGTGCCCGAACGCAGGGCTACGAGCAGTACTTC CARTQGYEQYF
TRBJ2-1 NA NA TRBV12-3/TRBV12-4 TGTGCCAGTTCAAATGAGCAGTTCTTC CASSNEQFF
TRBJ1-2 NA NA TRBV6-2/TRBV6-3 TGTGCCAGCAGTCAGGGTCGTGGCTACACCTTC CASSQGRGYTF
TRBJ1-1 NA TRBD1 TRBV7-8 TGTGCCAGCAGCTGGCATGACAGGGAGGACACTGAAGCTTTCTTT CASSWHDREDTEAFF
TRBJ2-1 once TRBD2 TRBV4-2 TGTGCCAGCAGCCAAGCTGCCTTCGGGGGGGCAGCCTACAATGAGCAGTTCTTC CASSQAAFGGAAYNEQFF
TRBJ2-1 NA TRBD1 TRBV27 TGTGCCAGCAGGCACGGGACAGGGAGCTACAATGAGCAGTTCTTC CASRHGTGSYNEQFF
TRBJ2-3 NA NA TRBV6-6 TGTGCCAGCAGTAGGTCAAGCACAGATACGCAGTATTTT CASSRSSTDTQYF
TRBJ1-2 NA NA TRBV30 TGTGCCTGCCACGCGGACTCGAGTGGCTACACCTTC CACHADSSGYTF
TRBJ2-1 NA NA TRBV27 TGTGCCAGCAGACAGTGGGGGGCAGCTTACAATGAGCAGTTCTTC CASRQWGAAYNEQFF
TRBJ1-1 NA TRBD1 TRBV6-2/TRBV6-3 TGTGCCAGCAGCCGGACAGGGTGGGGAAACACTGAAGCTTTCTTT CASSRTGWGNTEAFF
TRBJ2-5 once NA TRBV7-2 TGTGCCAGCAGCTTCCCGCACCAAGAGACCCAGTACTTC CASSFPHQETQYF
TRBJ1-4 NA NA TRBV28 TGTGCCAGCAGTTCGGGGGGGGCAGCTAATGAAAAACTGTTTTTT CASSSGGAANEKLFF